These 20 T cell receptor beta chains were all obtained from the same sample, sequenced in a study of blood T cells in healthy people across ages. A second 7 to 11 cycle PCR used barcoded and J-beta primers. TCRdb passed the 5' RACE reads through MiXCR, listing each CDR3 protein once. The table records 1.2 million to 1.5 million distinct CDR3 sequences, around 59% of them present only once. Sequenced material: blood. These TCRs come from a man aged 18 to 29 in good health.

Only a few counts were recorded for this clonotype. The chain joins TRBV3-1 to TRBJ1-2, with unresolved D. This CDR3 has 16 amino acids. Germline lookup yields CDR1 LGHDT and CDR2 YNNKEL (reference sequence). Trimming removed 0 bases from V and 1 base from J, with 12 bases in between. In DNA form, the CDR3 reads TGTGCCAGCAGCCAAGAATCCGACGGCATTAACTATGGCTACACCTTC. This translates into CASSQESDGINYGYTF.

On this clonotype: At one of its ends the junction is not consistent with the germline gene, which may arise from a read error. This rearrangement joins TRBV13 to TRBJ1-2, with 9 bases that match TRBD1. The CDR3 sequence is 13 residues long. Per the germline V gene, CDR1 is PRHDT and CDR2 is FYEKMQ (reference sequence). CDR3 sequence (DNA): TGTGCCAGCAGCAGGGACAGGGTGTATGACTACACCTTC. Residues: CASSRDRVYDYTF.

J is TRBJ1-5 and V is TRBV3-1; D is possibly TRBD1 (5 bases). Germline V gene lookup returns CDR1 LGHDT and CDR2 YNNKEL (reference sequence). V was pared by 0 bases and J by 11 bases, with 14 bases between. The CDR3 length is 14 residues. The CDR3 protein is CASSQDYSGGTQHF. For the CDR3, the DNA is TGTGCCAGCAGCCAAGATTATTCGGGGGGGACCCAGCATTTT. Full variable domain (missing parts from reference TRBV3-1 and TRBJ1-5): DTAVSQTPKYLVTQMGNDKSIKCEQNLGHDTMYWYKQDSKKFLKIMFSYNNKELIINETVPNRFSPKSPDKAHLNLHINSLELGDSAVYFCASSQDYSGGTQHFGDGTRLSIL.

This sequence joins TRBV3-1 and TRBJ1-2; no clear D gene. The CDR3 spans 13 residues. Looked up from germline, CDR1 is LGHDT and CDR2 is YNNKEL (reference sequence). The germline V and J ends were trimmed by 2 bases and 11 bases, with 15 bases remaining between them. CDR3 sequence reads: CASSQHSYSPYTF. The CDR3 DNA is TGTGCCAGCAGCCAACACAGCTACTCCCCTTACACCTTC.

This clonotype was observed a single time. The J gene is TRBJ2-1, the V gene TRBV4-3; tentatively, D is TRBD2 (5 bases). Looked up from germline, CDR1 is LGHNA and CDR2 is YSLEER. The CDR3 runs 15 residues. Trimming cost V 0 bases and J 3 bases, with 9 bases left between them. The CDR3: CASSQDRGFYNEQFF. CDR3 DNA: TGCGCCAGCAGCCAAGATAGAGGGTTCTACAATGAGCAGTTCTTC.

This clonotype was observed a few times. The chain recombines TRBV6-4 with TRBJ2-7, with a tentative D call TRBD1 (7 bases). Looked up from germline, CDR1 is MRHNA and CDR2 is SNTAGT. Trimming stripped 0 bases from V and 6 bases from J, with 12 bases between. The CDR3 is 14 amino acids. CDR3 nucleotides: TGTGCCAGCAGTGACTCGGTGGAGGGGGCCGAGCAGTACTTC. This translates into CASSDSVEGAEQYF.

The CDR3 spells CASSSTRGTGDQETQYF. The CDR3 nucleotides read TGTGCCAGCAGCTCAACCCGGGGGACAGGGGACCAAGAGACCCAGTACTTC. The chain uses TRBV5-5 and TRBJ2-5; 10 bases are shared with TRBD1. Germline V gene data show CDR1 as SGHKS and CDR2 as YYEKEE (reference sequence). This CDR3 has 17 amino acids. The V segment lost 3 bases and the J segment 0 bases; nucleotides outside the gene matches: 8.

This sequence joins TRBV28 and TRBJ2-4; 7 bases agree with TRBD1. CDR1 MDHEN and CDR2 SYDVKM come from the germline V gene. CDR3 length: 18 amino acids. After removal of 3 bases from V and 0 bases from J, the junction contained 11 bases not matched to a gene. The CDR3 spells CASSLALGTALAKNIQYF. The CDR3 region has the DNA TGTGCCAGCAGTTTGGCCCTCGGGACAGCCCTAGCCAAAAACATTCAGTACTTC.

The CDR3 is CASSLIPFTDTQYF. CDR3 coding DNA: TGTGCCAGCAGCTTGATTCCGTTCACAGATACGCAGTATTTT. V gene TRBV5-6 combines with J gene TRBJ2-3; no reliable D call. Germline assignment: CDR1 SGHDT and CDR2 YYEEEE. Trimming shortened V by 1 base and J by 2 bases, and 8 bases separated the two germline ends. This CDR3 has 14 residues. Using reference TRBV5-6 and TRBJ2-3 for the parts outside the CDR3, the full variable domain is DAGVTQSPTHLIKTRGQQVTLRCSPKSGHDTVSWYQQALGQGPQFIFQYYEEEERQRGNFPDRFSGHQFPNYSSELNVNALLLGDSALYLCASSLIPFTDTQYFGPGTRLTVL.

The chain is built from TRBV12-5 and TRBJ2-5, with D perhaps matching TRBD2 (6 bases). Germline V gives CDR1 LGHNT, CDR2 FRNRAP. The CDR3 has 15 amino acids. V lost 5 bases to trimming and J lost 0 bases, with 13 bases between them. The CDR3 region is CASGPPRDYQETQYF. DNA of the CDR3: TGTGCTAGTGGTCCACCCCGGGACTACCAAGAGACCCAGTACTTC.

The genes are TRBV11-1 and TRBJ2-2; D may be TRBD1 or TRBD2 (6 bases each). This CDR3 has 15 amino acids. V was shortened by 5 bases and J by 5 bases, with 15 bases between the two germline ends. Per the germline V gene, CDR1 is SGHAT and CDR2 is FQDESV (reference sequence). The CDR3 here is CASSGGLPGTGELFF. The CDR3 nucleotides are TGTGCCAGCAGCGGGGGGCTCCCGGGGACCGGGGAGCTGTTTTTT.

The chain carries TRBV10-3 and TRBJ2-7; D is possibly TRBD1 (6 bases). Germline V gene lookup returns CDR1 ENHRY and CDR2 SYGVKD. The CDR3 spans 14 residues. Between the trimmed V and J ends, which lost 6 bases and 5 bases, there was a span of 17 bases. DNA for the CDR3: TGTGCCATCAGACACCCAGGGGATGCGGACGAGCAGTACTTC. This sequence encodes CAIRHPGDADEQYF.

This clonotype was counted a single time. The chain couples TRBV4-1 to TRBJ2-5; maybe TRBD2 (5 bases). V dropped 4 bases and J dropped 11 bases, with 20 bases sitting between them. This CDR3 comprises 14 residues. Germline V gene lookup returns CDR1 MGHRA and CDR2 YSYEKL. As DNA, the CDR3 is TGCGCCAGCAGCCTCAACGGTCCCGAATGGGAGCAGTACTTC. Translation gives CASSLNGPEWEQYF.

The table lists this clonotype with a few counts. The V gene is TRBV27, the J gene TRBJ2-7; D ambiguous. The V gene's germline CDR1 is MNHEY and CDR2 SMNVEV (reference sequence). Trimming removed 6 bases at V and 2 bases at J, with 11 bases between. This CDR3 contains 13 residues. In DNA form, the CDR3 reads TGTGCCAGCAGGCGACACGCGGCCTACGAGCAGTACTTC. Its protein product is CASRRHAAYEQYF.

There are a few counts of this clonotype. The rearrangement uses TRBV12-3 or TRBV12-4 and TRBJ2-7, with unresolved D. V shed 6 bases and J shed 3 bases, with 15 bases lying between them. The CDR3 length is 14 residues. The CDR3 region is CASRTSEMGYEQYF. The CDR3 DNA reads TGTGCCAGCAGAACGAGTGAGATGGGCTACGAGCAGTACTTC.

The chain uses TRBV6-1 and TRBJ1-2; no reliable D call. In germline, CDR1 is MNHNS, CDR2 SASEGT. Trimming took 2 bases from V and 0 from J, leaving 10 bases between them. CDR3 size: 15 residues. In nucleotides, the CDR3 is TGTGCCAGCAGTGAAAGACCGGCAGCTAACTATGGCTACACCTTC. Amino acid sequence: CASSERPAANYGYTF.

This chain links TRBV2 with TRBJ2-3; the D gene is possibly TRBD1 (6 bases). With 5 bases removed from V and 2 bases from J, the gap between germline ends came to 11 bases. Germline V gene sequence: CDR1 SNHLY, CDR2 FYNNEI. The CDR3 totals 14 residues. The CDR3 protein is CASSLTGHTDTQYF. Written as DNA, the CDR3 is TGTGCCAGCAGTCTGACAGGACACACAGATACGCAGTATTTT. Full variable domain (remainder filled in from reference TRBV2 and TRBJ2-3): EPEVTQTPSHQVTQMGQEVILRCVPISNHLYFYWYRQILGQKVEFLVSFYNNEISEKSEIFDDQFSVERPDGSNFTLKIRSTKLEDSAMYFCASSLTGHTDTQYFGPGTRLTVL.

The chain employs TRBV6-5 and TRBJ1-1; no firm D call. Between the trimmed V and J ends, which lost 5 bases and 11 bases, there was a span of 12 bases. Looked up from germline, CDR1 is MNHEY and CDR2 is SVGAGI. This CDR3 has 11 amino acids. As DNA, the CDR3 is TGTGCCAGCAGTGATACCCGTTCGGCTTTCTTT. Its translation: CASSDTRSAFF.

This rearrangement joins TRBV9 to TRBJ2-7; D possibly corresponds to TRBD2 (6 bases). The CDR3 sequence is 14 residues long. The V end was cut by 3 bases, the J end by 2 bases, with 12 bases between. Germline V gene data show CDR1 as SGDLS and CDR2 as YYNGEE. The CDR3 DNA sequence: TGTGCCAGCAGCGAAGGACTATTAGCCTACGAGCAGTACTTC. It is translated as CASSEGLLAYEQYF.

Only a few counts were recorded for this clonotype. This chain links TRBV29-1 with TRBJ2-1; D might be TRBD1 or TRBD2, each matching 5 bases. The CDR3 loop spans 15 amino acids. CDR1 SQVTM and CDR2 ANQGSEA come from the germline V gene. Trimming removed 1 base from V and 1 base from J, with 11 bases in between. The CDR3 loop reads CSVEGDGQSYNEQFF. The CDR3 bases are TGCAGCGTTGAAGGGGACGGACAATCCTACAATGAGCAGTTCTTC.